This T cell receptor (beta chain) was captured by sequencing in a study of blood T cell repertoires in COVID-19. Study background: Material from acute and convalescent COVID-19 was sourced from the United States, Italy and Spain. The analysed material was cDNA or gDNA that came from T cells, B-cell-depleted T cells, or PBMCs.

In the original workflow: Amplification with reference gene primers provided the estimates of nucleated cell counts. Here immunoSEQ multiplex PCR was the method, and the copy in TCRdb shows in-frame clones only, minus some. V and J calls and clone size are copied from that table; D and trimming were computed from the DNA. Here the sample spans approximately 76,000 clones, approximately 85% being singletons. This TCR was recovered from a woman of 80 years or more with active or convalescent COVID-19. Sequencing was carried out using peripheral blood.

The CDR3 loop reads CASSQGGLRGLSAGANVLTF. The CDR3 nucleotides are TGTGCCAGCAGCCAAGGTGGGTTGCGGGGGTTGTCTGCGGGGGCCAACGTCCTGACTTTC. The chain combines TRBV3-1 (or the pseudogene TRBV3-2) with TRBJ2-6; 7 bases fit TRBD2. V was clipped by 1 base and J by 4 bases; unmatched bases: 16. CDR1 is LGHDT and CDR2 is YNNKEL in the germline V gene (reference sequence). This CDR3 spans 20 amino acids.